Listed below are T cell receptor beta chains from one sample, sequenced in a study of OX40 agonist ivuxolimab in advanced cancers. Measured with immunoSEQ multiplex PCR; TCRdb has only the in-frame clones, and not every one. The sample comprises about 160,000 clones, 85% to 95% of which are singletons, and approximately 0.32% rests with the top ten. This specimen was CD4+ or CD8+ T cells sorted from blood, taken in a trial of the OX40 agonist ivuxolimab. The source of these receptors is an adult with an advanced solid tumor such as melanoma, head and neck, liver or kidney cancer. Both conserved end residues are trimmed from each CDR3.

>TRBV5-4|TRBJ1-1
ASSYPGGSNTEAF
>TRBV6-5|TRBJ2-7
ASLYNPGQDYEQY
>TRBV5-8|TRBJ1-5
ASSSFAGRAPAMPQH
>TRBV28|TRBJ2-7
AGGRGATYEQY
>TRBV30|TRBJ1-1
TSSGGIRVTEAF
>TRBV27|TRBJ1-2
ASSSLGTANYGYT
>TRBV13|.
ASNQGTSSYEQY
>TRBV2|TRBJ1-5
ASSRTGGYQPQH
>TRBV7-8|TRBJ1-2
ASSLAHRGANYGYT
>TRBV5-1|TRBJ2-5
ASSLRGAQETQY
>TRBV5-1|TRBJ1-1
ASSLAGTDTEAF
>TRBV29-1|TRBJ2-2
SVDVDRANTGELF
>TRBV11-2|TRBJ1-1
ASSIRGAGTEAF
>TRBV5-1|TRBJ1-4
ASSLSPTNEKLF
>TRBV9|TRBJ1-2
ASSGEGGTFGYT
>TRBV6-1|TRBJ1-2
ASSVEDRGYT
>TRBV2|TRBJ1-1
ASSESRVFGSNTEAF
>TRBV7-9|TRBJ2-7
ASSWGQGADEQY
>TRBV4-2|TRBJ1-4
ASSQVSEINEKLF
>TRBV10-2|TRBJ1-5
ASSDGYQPQH
>TRBV7-9|TRBJ2-1
ASSLAPGLANNEQF
>TRBV5-1|TRBJ2-5
ASSAQTGGQETQY
>TRBV12-5|TRBJ2-3
ASGPSWGDTQY
>TRBV9|TRBJ1-2
ASSTTAYGYT
>TRBV5-6|TRBJ1-4
ASSSIQGASNEKLF
>TRBV2|TRBJ1-2
ASLRDSYGYT
>TRBV7-2|TRBJ2-7
ASSPRDRLSYEQY
>TRBV18|TRBJ2-2
ASSPSGRGTNTGELF
>TRBV19|TRBJ2-2
ASSVRDNTGELF
>TRBV5-1|TRBJ1-1
ASSLDSVNTEAF
>TRBV28|TRBJ1-3
ASSLAGDTIY
>TRBV7-7|TRBJ2-5
ASSLAPRETQY
>TRBV19|TRBJ1-5
ASSSWGNSNQPQH
>TRBV14|TRBJ2-5
ASSHHSETQY
>TRBV30|TRBJ1-1
AWGWSSEAF
>TRBV7-8|TRBJ1-6
ASSLQAAYNSPLH
>TRBV6-1|TRBJ2-3
ASNIGTSQDTQY
>TRBV7-6|TRBJ2-5
ASSFLTSGSRETQY
>TRBV2|TRBJ2-1
ASSDFKGNNEQF
>TRBV7-2|TRBJ2-7
ASSLSRRGGYEQY
>TRBV28|TRBJ2-7
ASSLGQGGPYEQY
>TRBV7-9|TRBJ1-5
ASSPETWSGNQPQH
>TRBV27|TRBJ1-5
ASREYSSGTLGNQPQH
>TRBV4-1|TRBJ1-2
ASSSLGRRDSFQEYGYT
>TRBV7-8|TRBJ1-2
ASSFGDYGYT
>TRBV9|TRBJ2-3
ASRPPGLSTDTQY